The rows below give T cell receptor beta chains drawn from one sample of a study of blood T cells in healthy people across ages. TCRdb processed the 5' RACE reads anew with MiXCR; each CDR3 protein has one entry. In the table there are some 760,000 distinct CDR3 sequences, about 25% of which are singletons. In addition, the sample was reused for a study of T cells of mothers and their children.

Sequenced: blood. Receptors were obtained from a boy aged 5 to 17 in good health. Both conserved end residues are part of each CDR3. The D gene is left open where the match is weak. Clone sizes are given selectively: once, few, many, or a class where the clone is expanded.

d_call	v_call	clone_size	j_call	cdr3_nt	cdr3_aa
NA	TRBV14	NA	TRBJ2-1	TGTGCCAGCAGCCTTACTAGTCAAGGGCAGTTCTTC	CASSLTSQGQFF
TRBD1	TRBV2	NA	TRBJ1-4	TGTGCCAGCGGCCCAGGGGGGCCTAATGAAAAACTGTTTTTT	CASGPGGPNEKLFF
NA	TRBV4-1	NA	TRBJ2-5	TGCGCCAGCAGCCGGGGACGGGGGGACACGCAGTACTTC	CASSRGRGDTQYF
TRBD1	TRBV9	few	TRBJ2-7	TGTGCCAGCAGCCCCGGACAGGGGCGGAACGAGCAGTACTTC	CASSPGQGRNEQYF
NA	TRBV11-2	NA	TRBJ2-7	TGTGCCAGCAGCTTAGACGGGGGAAAGGCCTCCTACGAGCAGTACTTC	CASSLDGGKASYEQYF
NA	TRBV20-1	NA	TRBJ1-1	TGCAGTGCTAGAGATCCTCCGGGTACTGAAGCTTTCTTT	CSARDPPGTEAFF
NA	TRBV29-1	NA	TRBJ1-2	TGCAGCGTTGCAGTGAGTGATGGCTACACCTTC	CSVAVSDGYTF
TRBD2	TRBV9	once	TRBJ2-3	TGTGCCAGCAGCGTAGATCCCCGGCTAGCGGGGAGCACAGATACGCAGTATTTT	CASSVDPRLAGSTDTQYF
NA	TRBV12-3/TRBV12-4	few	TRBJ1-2	TGTGCCAGCAGTTTAATTACTAACTATGGCTACACCTTC	CASSLITNYGYTF
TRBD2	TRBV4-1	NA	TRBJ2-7	TGCGCCAGCAGCCTTACTAGCGGGAGTATGAGCGAGCAGTACTTC	CASSLTSGSMSEQYF
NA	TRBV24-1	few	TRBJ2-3	TGTGCCACCAGTGATACGACCGGGACAAGGGGCCAGTATGCGCAGTATTTT	CATSDTTGTRGQYAQYF
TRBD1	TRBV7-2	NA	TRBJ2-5	TGTGCCAGCAGCTTAGGTCTTTGGACAGGGGCCTGGGAGACCCAGTACTTC	CASSLGLWTGAWETQYF
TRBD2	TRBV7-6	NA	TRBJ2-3	TGTGCCAGCAGCTTAGTTTTAGCGGGGGTAGAAACAGATACGCAGTATTTT	CASSLVLAGVETDTQYF
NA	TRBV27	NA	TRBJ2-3	TGTGCCAGCAGTTTTACAGCCCCCACAGATACGCAGTATTTT	CASSFTAPTDTQYF
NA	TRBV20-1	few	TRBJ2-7	TGCAGTGCTAGAGTCAAGGGTTACTACGAGCAGTACTTC	CSARVKGYYEQYF
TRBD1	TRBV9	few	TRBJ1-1	TGTGCCAGCAGCGTGACAGGGCCGGCTAACGTTGAAGCTTTCTTT	CASSVTGPANVEAFF
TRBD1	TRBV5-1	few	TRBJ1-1	TGCGCCAGCAGCTTGAGCCAGGGGGGAATGAACACTGAAGCTTTCTTT	CASSLSQGGMNTEAFF
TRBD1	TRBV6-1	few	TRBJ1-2	TGTGCCAGCAGTGAGACAGCCGGGACAGGCGTTTATGGCTACACCTTC	CASSETAGTGVYGYTF
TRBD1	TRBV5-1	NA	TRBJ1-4	TGCGCCAGCAGCTCCTCAGGGGGGTTGGATGAAAAACTGTTTTTT	CASSSSGGLDEKLFF
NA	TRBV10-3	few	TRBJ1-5	TGTGCCAGCCGGGGGGACCCCAATCAGCCCCAGCATTTT	CASRGDPNQPQHF
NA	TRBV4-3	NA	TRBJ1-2	TGCGCCAGCAGCCCGCTAGGGCTTAACTATGGCTACACCTTC	CASSPLGLNYGYTF
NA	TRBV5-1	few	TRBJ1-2	TGCGCCAGCAGTCCAGGGTCGGAGGATGGCTACACCTTC	CASSPGSEDGYTF
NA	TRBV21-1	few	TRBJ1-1	TGTGCCAGCAGCAAATGGGTCGGGGTACAGGGGGTGAACACTGAAGCTTTCTTT	CASSKWVGVQGVNTEAFF
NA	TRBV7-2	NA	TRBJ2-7	TGTGCCAGCAGCTTCTACTCGGGACTCTCCTACGAGCAGTACTTC	CASSFYSGLSYEQYF
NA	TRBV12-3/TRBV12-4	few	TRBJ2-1	TGTGCCAGCAGTCCGGGACCCTCGGGCAATGAGCAGTTCTTC	CASSPGPSGNEQFF
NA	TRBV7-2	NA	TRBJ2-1	TGTGCCAGCAGCCCCATGGGCAATGAGCAGTTCTTC	CASSPMGNEQFF
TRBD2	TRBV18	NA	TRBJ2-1	TGTGCCAGCTCACTGACTAGCGGGGGGGCCGGGTCCTACAATGAGCAGTTCTTC	CASSLTSGGAGSYNEQFF
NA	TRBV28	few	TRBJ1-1	TGTGCCAGCAGTTCTGATGGGGTCACTGAAGCTTTCTTT	CASSSDGVTEAFF
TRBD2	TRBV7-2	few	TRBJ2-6	TGTGCCAGCAGCTCATGGGAGGGATCTGGGGCCAACGTCCTGACTTTC	CASSSWEGSGANVLTF